Presented here are 4 T cell receptor beta chains from one specimen sequenced in a study of T cells in Graves' hyperthyroidism and ophthalmopathy. TCR beta CDR3 sequences were amplified from RNA transcripts. Using the HTBI primer set, a first-round RT-PCR was run on the TCR CDR3. TCRdb itself ran the multiplex PCR reads through MiXCR, one entry per CDR3 protein. The sample includes approximately 150,000 distinct CDR3 sequences, over 7.5% of them seen just once. The sequenced sample consisted of blood. These receptors were obtained from a woman aged 18-30 years with Graves' hyperthyroidism that later progressed to Graves' ophthalmopathy.

The table lists this clonotype with many counts. The V and J genes are TRBV5-1 and TRBJ1-2; TRBD1 agrees at 7 bases. V shed 3 bases, J shed 8 bases, and the junction held 7 bases outside the gene matches. The CDR3 has 13 amino acids. From germline, CDR1 is SGHRS and CDR2 YFSETQ. CDR3 in DNA: TGCGCCAGCAGCTCAACAGGGGTTGGCGGCTACACCTTC. The encoded protein is CASSSTGVGGYTF.

This clonotype was counted at least ten times. V is TRBV6-6 and J is TRBJ1-2; 8 bases align to TRBD1. Germline V gene lookup returns CDR1 MNHNY and CDR2 SVGAGI (reference sequence). The CDR3 has 14 amino acids. V shed 0 bases and J 8 bases; nucleotides not matched to a gene: 5. The CDR3 loop reads CASSYSPTGGGYTF. The CDR3 DNA sequence: TGTGCCAGCAGTTACTCACCTACAGGGGGAGGCTACACCTTC.

The sample holds many counts of this clonotype. The chain links TRBV28 to TRBJ2-2; 9 positions agree with TRBD1. V gave up 3 bases and J gave up 6 bases; unmatched junction bases: 2. This CDR3 region has 14 residues. Germline assignment: CDR1 MDHEN and CDR2 SYDVKM. CDR3 DNA sequence: TGTGCCAGCAGTTTGACAGGGGGATCCGGGGAGCTGTTTTTT. Encoded protein: CASSLTGGSGELFF.

The V gene is TRBV3-1, the J gene TRBJ1-2, with 10 bases lining up with TRBD1. V dropped 4 bases and J dropped 7; count of bases not matched to a gene: 9. CDR3 size: 15 residues. Germline-derived CDR1 and CDR2 are LGHDT and YNNKEL (reference sequence). This CDR3 is CASSRGDRGFGGYTF. The CDR3 coding sequence is TGTGCCAGCAGCCGGGGGGACAGGGGTTTCGGTGGCTACACCTTC.